This passage covers 20 T cell receptor beta chains from one sample sequenced in a study of shared clonotypes between healthy human individuals (dated by TCRdb to about 2020). Library prep was done by the immunoSEQ multiplex PCR assay. TCRdb's version of the immuneACCESS table is confined to in-frame rearrangements and falls short of the full clone set. An unresolved V gene accounts for under half of the shortfall where checked; the remainder is of unknown origin. Within this sample are fewer than 400,000 clones, with over 65% of them counted one time only. Approximately 10% of the sample lies in the top ten. The material sequenced was memory CD4+ T cells sorted from blood. The sample's cell subset or site label is to be understood as: CD45RA-negative fraction. These receptors were obtained from a man younger than 45 in good health.

V usage is TRBV5-1 and J usage is TRBJ2-5; D may be TRBD2 (6 bases). This CDR3 is 16 amino acids long. V dropped 4 bases and J dropped 5 bases, with 21 bases sitting between them. Germline assignment: CDR1 SGHRS and CDR2 YFSETQ. CDR3 region: CASSRSATVEGETQYF. The DNA for the CDR3 is TGCGCCAGCAGCCGGAGTGCTACGGTGGAGGGGGAGACCCAGTACTTC.

The chain joins TRBV15 to TRBJ2-5; D is ambiguous. V lost 1 base, J lost 5 bases, and 8 bases lay in between. CDR3 length: 13 amino acids. Germline assignment: CDR1 LNHNV and CDR2 YYDKDF (reference sequence). The CDR3 region has the DNA TGTGCCACCAGCAGAGGACTGGGGGAGACCCAGTACTTC. Translated: CATSRGLGETQYF.

The chain links TRBV2 to TRBJ2-1; 7 bases are a match to TRBD1. The CDR3 consists of 13 residues. Trimming cost V 6 bases and J 3 bases; bases outside gene matches: 2. Looked up from germline, CDR1 is SNHLY and CDR2 is FYNNEI. The CDR3 DNA reads as TGTGCCAGCAGCGGGGACAGCTACAATGAGCAGTTCTTC. This translates into CASSGDSYNEQFF.

The chain is built from TRBV5-1 and TRBJ2-1; 9 nucleotides agree with TRBD2. CDR1 is SGHRS, CDR2 YFSETQ, per germline. Trimming took 1 base from V and 8 from J; bases not matched to a gene: 10. The CDR3 is made up of 16 amino acids. The CDR3 sequence is CASSLLGGREVHEQFF. CDR3 nucleotides: TGCGCCAGCAGCTTGCTTGGCGGGAGGGAGGTACATGAGCAGTTCTTC.

With regard to this clone: Other DNA sequences within the sample encode an identical CDR3. The chain recombines TRBV7-9 with TRBJ2-3, with no clear D. The CDR3 is 15 amino acids. CDR1 is SEHNR, CDR2 FQNEAQ, per germline (reference sequence). The V and J ends lost 2 bases and 0 bases respectively, with 9 bases between them. CDR3 DNA sequence: TGTGCCAGCAGCTTAAGTGGAATCAGCACAGATACGCAGTATTTT. It codes for CASSLSGISTDTQYF. The full variable domain, completed using reference TRBV7-9 and TRBJ2-3, is DTGVSQNPRHKITKRGQNVTFRCDPISEHNRLYWYRQTLGQGPEFLTYFQNEAQLEKSRLLSDRFSAERPKGSFSTLEIQRTEQGDSAMYLCASSLSGISTDTQYFGPGTRLTVL.

The chain uses TRBV6-1 and TRBJ2-7, with D perhaps TRBD1 (6 bases). Germline CDR1 MNHNS, CDR2 SASEGT. CDR3 size: 15 residues. V lost 5 bases and J 3 bases, leaving 17 bases between the germline ends. Here the CDR3 reads CASSRRTVLNYEQYF. The CDR3 DNA reads TGTGCCAGCAGTCGCAGGACAGTCCTAAACTACGAGCAGTACTTC.

As concerns this clone: This could be a read error, since a much larger clone is one nucleotide away. The chain carries TRBV5-1 and TRBJ1-2; D remains unclear. Germline lookup yields CDR1 SGHRS and CDR2 YFSETQ. The V end lost 0 bases, the J end lost 4 bases, and 16 bases lay between the germline ends. The CDR3 length is 16 residues. The CDR3 spells CASSLGAQRVLYGYTF. CDR3 bases: TGCGCCAGCAGCTTGGGAGCGCAGAGGGTTCTCTATGGCTACACCTTC. Based on the CDR3 plus reference TRBV5-1 and TRBJ1-2, the full variable domain is KAGVTQTPRYLIKTRGQQVTLSCSPISGHRSVSWYQQTPGQGLQFLFEYFSETQRNKGNFPGRFSGRQFSNSRSEMNVSTLELGDSALYLCASSLGAQRVLYGYTFGSGTRLTVV.

This CDR3 is CSVNQLADYNEQFF. The CDR3, as DNA: TGCAGCGTTAACCAACTAGCGGACTACAATGAGCAGTTCTTC. The gene calls are TRBV29-1 and TRBJ2-1; 8 positions agree with TRBD2. Germline V lookup: CDR1 SQVTM, CDR2 ANQGSEA. V shed 5 bases and J 3 bases; nucleotides not matched to a gene: 6. CDR3 length: 14 amino acids.

This chain connects TRBV10-3 to TRBJ1-2; 8 bases line up with TRBD1. Germline-derived CDR1 and CDR2 are ENHRY and SYGVKD. The CDR3 runs to 14 residues. Germline trimming cut 6 bases from V and 4 bases from J; bases unmatched to any gene: 7. DNA for the CDR3: TGTGCCATCAGGGATAATGGGACAGGCTATGGCTACACCTTC. Protein sequence: CAIRDNGTGYGYTF.

The chain links TRBV27 to TRBJ1-2; TRBD1 might be the D (6 bases). The V gene lost 2 bases and the J gene lost 6 bases, with 19 bases spanning the gap. Looked up from germline, CDR1 is MNHEY and CDR2 is SMNVEV (reference sequence). The CDR3 is 16 residues long. The CDR3, as DNA: TGTGCCAGCAGTTTAGAATACAGGGTATTCGATCATGGCTACACCTTC. Protein sequence: CASSLEYRVFDHGYTF.

The CDR3 nucleotides read TGTGCCAGCAGTGAAGCGCTTCGGGGGAAACTAGAGACCCAGTACTTC. Its translation is CASSEALRGKLETQYF. The V gene is TRBV2, the J gene TRBJ2-5, with D maybe TRBD2 (6 bases). The germline V gene encodes CDR1 SNHLY and CDR2 FYNNEI. Trimming took off 0 bases at V and 4 bases at J, with 15 bases between the two ends. This CDR3 comprises 16 residues.

The table lists this clone with a few counts. This rearrangement joins TRBV6-6 to TRBJ2-6; D gene unclear. The V gene's germline CDR1 is MNHNY and CDR2 SVGAGI (reference sequence). The CDR3 totals 15 residues. V was trimmed by 2 bases and J by 4 bases, leaving 9 bases between them. The chain's CDR3 is CASSYPITGANVLTF. Here the CDR3 DNA reads TGTGCCAGCAGTTACCCTATAACCGGGGCCAACGTCCTGACTTTC.

The chain carries TRBV2 and TRBJ2-5; the match to TRBD1 covers 7 bases. In germline, CDR1 is SNHLY, CDR2 FYNNEI. After removal of 4 bases from V and 5 bases from J, the junction contained 4 bases not matched to a gene. The CDR3 runs to 13 residues. CDR3 sequence reads: CASSVRGRETQYF. The CDR3 nucleotides are TGTGCCAGCAGTGTAAGGGGGCGGGAGACCCAGTACTTC.

Regarding this clone: The same CDR3 also results from other DNA sequences found in this sample. This chain joins TRBV5-1 and TRBJ2-5; D might be TRBD2 (5 bases). Trimming shortened V by 7 bases and J by 2 bases, and 12 bases separated the two germline ends. In germline, CDR1 is SGHRS, CDR2 YFSETQ. The CDR3 is 13 amino acids. The CDR3 DNA sequence: TGCGCCAGCTCCATTCGGGGTCAAGAGACCCAGTACTTC. Translating gives CASSIRGQETQYF.

The J gene is TRBJ1-1, the V gene TRBV5-1; D is unclear. The CDR3 is made up of 12 amino acids. Trimming shortened V by 0 bases and J by 9 bases, and 9 bases separated the two germline ends. Germline CDR1 SGHRS, CDR2 YFSETQ. The CDR3, as DNA: TGCGCCAGCAGCTTGGCCGGCGACAAAGCTTTCTTT. Amino acid sequence: CASSLAGDKAFF.

This CDR3 reads CATSYWPSRGLNEQYF. Here the CDR3 DNA reads TGTGCCACCAGCTATTGGCCCTCCAGGGGGTTAAACGAGCAGTACTTC. This rearrangement joins TRBV15 to TRBJ2-7, with TRBD1 matching over 7 bases. In germline, CDR1 is LNHNV, CDR2 YYDKDF (reference sequence). The CDR3 loop spans 16 amino acids. Trimming at V came to 5 bases and at J to 5 bases, leaving 15 bases not matched to a gene. Together with reference TRBV15 and TRBJ2-7, the CDR3 gives the full variable domain: DAMVIQNPRYQVTQFGKPVTLSCSQTLNHNVMYWYQQKSSQAPKLLFHYYDKDFNNEADTPDNFQSRRPNTSFCFLDIRSPGLGDTAMYLCATSYWPSRGLNEQYFGPGTRLTVT.

This clone is a singleton in its sample. The CDR3 bases are TGTGCCTGGAGTGTGGGGACTAGGGGGAATGAGCAGTTCTTC. Its translation is CAWSVGTRGNEQFF. The V call is TRBV30, the J call TRBJ2-1; 8 nucleotides match TRBD2. The CDR3 sequence is 14 residues long. Trimming removed 0 bases from V and 7 bases from J; junction bases left unmatched: 5. Germline assignment: CDR1 GTSNPN and CDR2 SVGIG (reference sequence). The variable domain in full, completed from reference TRBV30 and TRBJ2-1, reads SQTIHQWPATLVQPVGSPLSLECTVEGTSNPNLYWYRQAAGRGLQLLFYSVGIGQISSEVPQNLSASRPQDRQFILSSKKLLLSDSGFYLCAWSVGTRGNEQFFGPGTRLTVL.

This chain connects TRBV10-1 to TRBJ2-2; a possible D gene is TRBD2 (6 bases). The CDR3 is made up of 16 amino acids. Germline CDR1 is WNHNN and CDR2 is SYGVQD (reference sequence). The germline V and J ends were trimmed by 2 bases and 6 bases, with 16 bases remaining between them. In DNA, the CDR3 is TGCGCCAGCAGTGAGACCCGACCGAGGAGGGCCGGGGAGCTGTTTTTT. Its protein is CASSETRPRRAGELFF.

A few counts support this clone. This chain links TRBV6-5 with TRBJ1-1; a possible D gene is TRBD1 (6 bases). CDR3 length: 13 residues. Germline V gene sequence: CDR1 MNHEY, CDR2 SVGAGI. The germline V and J ends were trimmed by 6 bases and 4 bases, with 12 bases remaining between them. The CDR3 loop reads CASRLQGRTEAFF. The CDR3 nucleotides read TGTGCCAGCAGACTACAGGGCCGCACTGAAGCTTTCTTT.

The gene calls are TRBV28 and TRBJ1-3; D not resolved. Germline values: CDR1 MDHEN, CDR2 SYDVKM. Trimming removed 3 bases from V and 4 bases from J, with 10 bases in between. The CDR3 runs 14 residues. The DNA of the CDR3 is TGTGCCAGCAGTTTCGTTGCGGGCGGAAACACCATATATTTT. This codes for CASSFVAGGNTIYF.